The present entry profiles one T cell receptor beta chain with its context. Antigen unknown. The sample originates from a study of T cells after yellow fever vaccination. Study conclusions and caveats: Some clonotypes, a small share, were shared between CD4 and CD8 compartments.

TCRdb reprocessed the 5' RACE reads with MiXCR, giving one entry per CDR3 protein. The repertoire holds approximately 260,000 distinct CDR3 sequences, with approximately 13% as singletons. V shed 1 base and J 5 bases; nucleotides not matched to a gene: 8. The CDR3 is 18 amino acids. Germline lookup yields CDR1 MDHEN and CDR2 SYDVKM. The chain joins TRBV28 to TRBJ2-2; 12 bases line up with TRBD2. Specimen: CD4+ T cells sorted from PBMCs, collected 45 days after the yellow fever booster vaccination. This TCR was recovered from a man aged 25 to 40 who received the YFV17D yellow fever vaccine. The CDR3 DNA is TGTGCCAGCAGTTTATATCTAGCGGGAGGGCCCGAGACCGGGGAGCTGTTTTTT. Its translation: CASSLYLAGGPETGELFF.